The 24 T cell receptor beta chains below were found in one sample sequenced in a study of PD-L1 blockade in urothelial cancer. The table came from immunoSEQ multiplex PCR; TCRdb's copy has only in-frame clones and leaves some out. The data hold around 80,000 clones, with under 95% observed a single time. This sample's time point: peripheral blood 6 weeks after treatment start. This sample comprised PBMCs, obtained around atezolizumab (anti-PD-L1) treatment. These receptors were taken from an elderly woman with urothelial cancer.

The CDR3 region is CASSFGRGTGANVLTF. The CDR3 DNA follows: TGTGCCAGCAGTTTCGGTAGAGGGACTGGGGCCAACGTCCTGACTTTC. V and J are TRBV27 and TRBJ2-6; D may be TRBD2 (5 bases). The CDR3 runs to 16 residues. V lost 3 bases and J lost 2, with 11 bases in between. Germline V gene lookup returns CDR1 MNHEY and CDR2 SMNVEV (reference sequence).

The CDR3, as DNA: TGTGCCAGCAGTGTGTCAGGGGGCGACACTGAAGCTTTCTTT. Its protein product is CASSVSGGDTEAFF. This chain links TRBV6-1 with TRBJ1-1; 8 positions agree with TRBD1. From germline, CDR1 is MNHNS and CDR2 SASEGT. The CDR3 contains 14 residues. Trimming removed 4 bases from V and 3 bases from J; junction bases left unmatched: 4.

This clone was counted between two and nine times. The chain is built from TRBV5-1 and TRBJ2-3; TRBD2 matches 7 bases. Germline V CDR1 and CDR2: SGHRS, YFSETQ. J was trimmed by 3 bases and V by 0 bases; bases with no gene match: 13. CDR3 length: 18 amino acids. In DNA form, the CDR3 reads TGCGCCAGCAGCTTGGTAATGTGGGAGGGGCTGAAGACAGATACGCAGTATTTT. It translates to CASSLVMWEGLKTDTQYF.

The J gene is TRBJ2-7, the V gene TRBV10-3; D possibly corresponds to TRBD2 (5 bases). Germline loops: CDR1 ENHRY, CDR2 SYGVKD. Between the trimmed V and J ends, which lost 7 bases and 0 bases, there was a span of 7 bases. This CDR3 has 12 amino acids. The CDR3 loop is CAITGSSYEQYF. For the CDR3, the DNA is TGTGCCATCACGGGGAGCTCCTACGAGCAGTACTTC.

This rearrangement joins TRBV18 to TRBJ2-7; the D gene is possibly TRBD1 (6 bases). Germline V gene data show CDR1 as KGHSH and CDR2 as LQKENI. The V end lost 3 bases, the J end lost 3 bases, and 15 bases lay between the germline ends. This CDR3 comprises 15 residues. CDR3 sequence reads: CASSPWDIANYEQYF. As DNA, the CDR3 is TGTGCCAGCTCACCCTGGGACATAGCTAACTACGAGCAGTACTTC.

The V call is TRBV5-6, the J call TRBJ1-3, with D unresolved. This CDR3 is built from 15 residues. Germline V gives CDR1 SGHDT, CDR2 YYEEEE. V dropped 0 bases and J dropped 0 bases, with 7 bases sitting between them. The CDR3 nucleotides read TGTGCCAGCAGCTTGGTTGGGAGCTCTGGAAACACCATATATTTT. Encoded protein: CASSLVGSSGNTIYF.

V and J are TRBV7-8 and TRBJ1-3; D is unresolved. Between the trimmed V and J ends, which lost 2 bases and 2 bases, there was a span of 16 bases. Germline values: CDR1 SGHVS, CDR2 FQNEAQ. The CDR3 extends over 17 amino acids. CDR3 nucleotides: TGTGCCAGCAGCTTATTATCTGGCACCCTGCCTGGAAACACCATATATTTT. Its protein is CASSLLSGTLPGNTIYF. Full variable domain (remainder filled in from reference TRBV7-8 and TRBJ1-3): GAGVSQSPRYKVAKRGQDVALRCDPISGHVSLFWYQQALGQGPEFLTYFQNEAQLDKSGLPSDRFFAERPEGSVSTLKIQRTQQEDSAVYLCASSLLSGTLPGNTIYFGEGSWLTVV.

Note on this clone: The junction and the germline gene differ at one end; a read error may be behind it. The chain has TRBV30 and TRBJ2-2, with D maybe TRBD1 (5 bases). The length of the CDR3 is 14 residues. Per the germline V gene, CDR1 is GTSNPN and CDR2 is SVGIG (reference sequence). CDR3 in amino acids: CGVRQGLNTGELFF. DNA of the CDR3: TGCGGAGTAAGGCAGGGCCTGAACACCGGGGAGCTGTTTTTT.

J is TRBJ2-7 and V is TRBV27; possibly TRBD2 for D (7 bases). Germline V CDR1 and CDR2: MNHEY, SMNVEV (reference sequence). Trimming cost V 4 bases and J 6 bases, with 25 bases left between them. There are 17 residues in the CDR3. The CDR3 loop is CASSSMTGARGGGEQYF. CDR3 nucleotides: TGTGCCAGCAGTTCCATGACCGGAGCCAGGGGAGGGGGCGAGCAGTACTTC.

This clone was seen once. V usage is TRBV6-4 and J usage is TRBJ2-5; 8 bases fit TRBD1. CDR3 length: 13 amino acids. Germline V gene sequence: CDR1 MRHNA, CDR2 SNTAGT. Germline trimming cut 5 bases from V and 4 bases from J; bases unmatched to any gene: 3. The CDR3 sequence: CASSITGGETQYF. The CDR3 DNA is TGTGCCAGCAGTATCACAGGGGGAGAGACCCAGTACTTC.

The CDR3 coding sequence is TGTGCCAGCAGTCCGACAGGGGGCGGTAACAATGAGCAGTTCTTC. Protein: CASSPTGGGNNEQFF. The chain recombines TRBV28 with TRBJ2-1; 10 bases are shared with TRBD1. Germline lookup yields CDR1 MDHEN and CDR2 SYDVKM. J lost 5 bases, V lost 5 bases, and 6 bases had no gene match. The CDR3 is 15 residues long.

The chain couples TRBV19 to TRBJ1-5; D is possibly TRBD1 (5 bases). This CDR3 is 13 amino acids long. Germline values: CDR1 LNHDA, CDR2 SQIVND (reference sequence). Trimming shortened V by 5 bases and J by 6 bases, and 11 bases separated the two germline ends. CDR3 loop: CASSSTRVQPQHF. The DNA of the CDR3 is TGTGCCAGTAGTTCCACCAGGGTTCAGCCCCAGCATTTT.

V gene TRBV5-5 combines with J gene TRBJ1-2; D unresolved. Trimming pared 3 bases from V and 7 bases from J, leaving 16 bases between. Germline V gene lookup returns CDR1 SGHKS and CDR2 YYEKEE (reference sequence). The CDR3 spans 14 residues. Here the CDR3 DNA reads TGTGCCAGCAGCTACCCGGGAGCGGCGGGTGGCTACACCTTC. It specifies CASSYPGAAGGYTF.

The CDR3 sequence: CASSSSRTNRGLGKNIQYF. The CDR3 coding sequence is TGTGCCAGCAGCTCCTCTCGCACAAACAGAGGGCTGGGCAAAAACATTCAGTACTTC. The rearrangement uses TRBV11-1 and TRBJ2-4, with a possible D match to TRBD2 (5 bases). The V and J ends lost 4 bases and 3 bases respectively, with 25 bases between them. Germline V CDR1 and CDR2: SGHAT, FQDESV (reference sequence). The CDR3 contains 19 residues.

The V call is TRBV5-4, the J call TRBJ2-7; TRBD2 matches 12 bases. CDR1 SGHNT and CDR2 YYREEE come from the germline V gene (reference sequence). This CDR3 comprises 15 residues. Trimming cost V 3 bases and J 6 bases; bases outside gene matches: 7. CDR3 in amino acids: CASSSRLAGVSEQYF. In nucleotides, the CDR3 is TGTGCCAGCAGCTCACGACTAGCGGGAGTAAGCGAGCAGTACTTC.

This rearrangement joins TRBV19 to TRBJ2-3; 12 bases are a match to TRBD1. Germline lookup yields CDR1 LNHDA and CDR2 SQIVND (reference sequence). The CDR3 contains 16 residues. V lost 5 bases and J lost 2; bases outside the gene matches: 5. CDR3 protein: CASSGDRGLLTDTQYF. The CDR3 bases are TGTGCCAGTAGTGGGGACAGGGGGCTTCTCACAGATACGCAGTATTTT.

This clone was recorded only once. This chain joins TRBV28 and TRBJ2-2; D remains ambiguous. CDR1 and CDR2 (germline): MDHEN, SYDVKM. This CDR3 has 14 amino acids. V was trimmed by 4 bases and J by 8 bases, leaving 14 bases between them. As DNA, the CDR3 is TGTGCCAGCAGTTCCGTCAGAAGGCGGGGGGAGCTGTTTTTT. It is translated as CASSSVRRRGELFF.

V gene TRBV30 combines with J gene TRBJ2-1; 14 bases are shared with TRBD2. The CDR3 consists of 14 residues. CDR1 GTSNPN and CDR2 SVGIG come from the germline V gene (reference sequence). Germline trimming cut 5 bases from V and 8 bases from J; bases unmatched to any gene: 5. CDR3 sequence: CAWAGLAGVYEQFF. The DNA of the CDR3 is TGTGCCTGGGCGGGACTAGCGGGAGTCTATGAGCAGTTCTTC.

The J gene is TRBJ1-1, the V gene TRBV18, with 7 bases matching TRBD1. CDR3 length: 14 amino acids. Per germline, CDR1 KGHSH and CDR2 LQKENI. The V segment lost 4 bases and the J segment 3 bases; nucleotides outside the gene matches: 5. The CDR3 is CASSLLQGDTEAFF. In nucleotides, the CDR3 is TGTGCCAGCTCACTATTGCAGGGGGACACTGAAGCTTTCTTT.

V is TRBV5-1 and J is TRBJ2-7; 9 nucleotides match TRBD2. This CDR3 comprises 14 residues. V shed 4 bases, J shed 3 bases, and the junction held 5 bases outside the gene matches. Germline CDR1 is SGHRS and CDR2 is YFSETQ. The CDR3 is CASSISGRVYEQYF. DNA of the CDR3: TGCGCCAGCAGCATTAGCGGGAGAGTCTACGAGCAGTACTTC.

The gene calls are TRBV11-3 and TRBJ2-3; D is perhaps TRBD2 (6 bases). The germline V and J ends were trimmed by 5 bases and 4 bases, with 10 bases remaining between them. This CDR3 is built from 13 residues. Germline CDR1 and CDR2: SGHNT and YENEEA. CDR3 sequence reads: CASSPRDSDTQYF. CDR3 DNA: TGTGCCAGCAGCCCCCGGGACTCAGATACGCAGTATTTT.

The CDR3 coding sequence is TGCGCCAGCAGTCCGACTAGCGGGAGGGATAATGAGCAGTTCTTC. Its protein is CASSPTSGRDNEQFF. The rearrangement uses TRBV10-1 and TRBJ2-1; 14 bases agree with TRBD2. CDR1 and CDR2 (germline): WNHNN, SYGVQD (reference sequence). V was clipped by 5 bases and J by 7 bases; unmatched bases: 4. The CDR3 contains 15 residues.

V and J are TRBV28 and TRBJ1-5; D unclear. This CDR3 contains 13 residues. V was clipped by 1 base and J by 6 bases, with 7 bases between them. Germline V gene sequence: CDR1 MDHEN, CDR2 SYDVKM. CDR3 sequence reads: CASSLLFSQPQHF. CDR3 coding DNA: TGTGCCAGCAGTTTATTATTTTCTCAGCCCCAGCATTTT.

V is TRBV6-6 and J is TRBJ2-2; D not certain. The length of the CDR3 is 14 residues. Germline V gene sequence: CDR1 MNHNY, CDR2 SVGAGI (reference sequence). Trimming took off 4 bases at V and 2 bases at J, with 8 bases between the two ends. For the CDR3, the DNA is TGTGCCAGCAGTTCCCAACTCAACACCGGGGAGCTGTTTTTT. As protein: CASSSQLNTGELFF.